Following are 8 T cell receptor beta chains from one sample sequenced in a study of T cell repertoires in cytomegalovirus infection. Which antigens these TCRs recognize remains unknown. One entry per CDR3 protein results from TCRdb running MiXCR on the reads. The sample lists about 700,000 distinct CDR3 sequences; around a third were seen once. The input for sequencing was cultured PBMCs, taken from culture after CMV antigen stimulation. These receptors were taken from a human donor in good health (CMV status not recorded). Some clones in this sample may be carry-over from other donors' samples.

CDR3 protein: CASSKGQGEFLLNEKLFF. CDR3 bases: TGTGCCAGCAGCAAGGGACAGGGCGAATTCCTCCTTAATGAAAAACTGTTTTTT. The chain combines TRBV7-6 with TRBJ1-4; 9 positions agree with TRBD1. Germline V lookup: CDR1 SGHVS, CDR2 FNYEAQ. V shed 5 bases, J shed 4 bases, and the junction held 14 bases outside the gene matches. The CDR3 is 18 amino acids.

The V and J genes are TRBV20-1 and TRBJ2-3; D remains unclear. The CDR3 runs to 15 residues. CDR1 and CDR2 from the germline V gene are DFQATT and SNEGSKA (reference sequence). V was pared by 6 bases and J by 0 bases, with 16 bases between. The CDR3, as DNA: TGCAGTGCAGCTGCTCACTTATTTAGCACAGATACGCAGTATTTT. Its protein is CSAAAHLFSTDTQYF.

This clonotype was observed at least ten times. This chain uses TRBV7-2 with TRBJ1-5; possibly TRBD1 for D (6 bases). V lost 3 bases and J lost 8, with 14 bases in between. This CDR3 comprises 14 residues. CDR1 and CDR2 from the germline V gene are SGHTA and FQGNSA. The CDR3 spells CASSFGGVTEPQHF. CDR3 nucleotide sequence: TGTGCCAGCAGCTTCGGGGGCGTGACGGAGCCCCAGCATTTT.

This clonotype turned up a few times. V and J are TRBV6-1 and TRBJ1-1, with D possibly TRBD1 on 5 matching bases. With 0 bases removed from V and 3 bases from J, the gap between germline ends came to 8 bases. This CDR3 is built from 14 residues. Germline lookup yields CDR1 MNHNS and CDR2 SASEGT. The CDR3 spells CASSEAPGHTEAFF. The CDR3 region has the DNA TGTGCCAGCAGTGAAGCACCGGGACACACTGAAGCTTTCTTT.

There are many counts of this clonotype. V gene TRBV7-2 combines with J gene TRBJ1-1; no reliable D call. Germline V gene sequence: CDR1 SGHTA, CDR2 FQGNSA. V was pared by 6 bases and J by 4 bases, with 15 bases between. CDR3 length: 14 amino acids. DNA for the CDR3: TGTGCCAGCAGTCAACTAGGAGTTCTCACTGAAGCTTTCTTT. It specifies CASSQLGVLTEAFF.

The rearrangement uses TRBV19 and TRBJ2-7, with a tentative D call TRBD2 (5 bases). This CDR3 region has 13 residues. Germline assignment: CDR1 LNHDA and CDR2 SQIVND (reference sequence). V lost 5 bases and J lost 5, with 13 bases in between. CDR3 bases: TGTGCCAGTAGTGGATTTACTAGACACGAGCAGTACTTC. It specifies CASSGFTRHEQYF.

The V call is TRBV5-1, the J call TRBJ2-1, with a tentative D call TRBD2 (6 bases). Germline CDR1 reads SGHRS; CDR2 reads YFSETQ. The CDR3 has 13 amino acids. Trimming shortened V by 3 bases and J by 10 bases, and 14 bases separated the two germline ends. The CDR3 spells CASSSPFSGEQFF. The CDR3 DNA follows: TGCGCCAGCAGCTCACCCTTTAGCGGAGAGCAGTTCTTC.

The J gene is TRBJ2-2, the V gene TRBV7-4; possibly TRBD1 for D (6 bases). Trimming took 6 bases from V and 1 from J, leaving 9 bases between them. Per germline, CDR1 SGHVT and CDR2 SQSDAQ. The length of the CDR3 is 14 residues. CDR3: CASRPGQNTGELFF. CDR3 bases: TGTGCCAGCAGGCCGGGACAGAACACCGGGGAGCTGTTTTTT.